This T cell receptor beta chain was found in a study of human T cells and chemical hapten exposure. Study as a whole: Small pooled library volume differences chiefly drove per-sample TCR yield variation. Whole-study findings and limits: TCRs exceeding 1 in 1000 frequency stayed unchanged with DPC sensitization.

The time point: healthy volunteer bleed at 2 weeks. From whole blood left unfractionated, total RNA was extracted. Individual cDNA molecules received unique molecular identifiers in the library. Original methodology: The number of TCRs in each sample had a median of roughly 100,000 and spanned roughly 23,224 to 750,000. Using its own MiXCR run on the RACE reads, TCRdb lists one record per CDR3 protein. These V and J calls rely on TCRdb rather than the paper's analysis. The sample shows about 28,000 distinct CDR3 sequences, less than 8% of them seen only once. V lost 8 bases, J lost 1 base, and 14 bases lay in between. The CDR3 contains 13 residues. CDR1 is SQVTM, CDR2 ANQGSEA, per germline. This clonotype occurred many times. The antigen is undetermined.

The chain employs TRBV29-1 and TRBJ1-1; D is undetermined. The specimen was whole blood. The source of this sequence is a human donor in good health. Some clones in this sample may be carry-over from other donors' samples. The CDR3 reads CSSKEGTNTEAFF. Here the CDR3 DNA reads TGCAGCTCAAAGGAGGGTACGAACACTGAAGCTTTCTTT. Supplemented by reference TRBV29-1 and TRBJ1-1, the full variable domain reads SAVISQKPSRDICQRGTSLTIQCQVDSQVTMMFWYRQQPGQSLTLIATANQGSEATYESGFVIDKFPISRPNLTFSTLTVSNMSPEDSSIYLCSSKEGTNTEAFFGQGTRLTVV.